One sample yielded the 19 T cell receptor beta chains listed below, sequenced in a study of post-analysis software for immune sequencing data (dated by TCRdb to 2013 to 2016). Preparation of the library involved PCR. Data came from an Illumina HiSeq 2500. Unique molecular identifiers were incorporated into TCR beta cDNA libraries to reduce PCR and sequencing biases. TCRdb reprocessed the public reads (quality trimming at Q25 with fastp, clone calling with MiXCR) and kept in-frame beta chains. Each CDR3 protein gets just one entry, which takes the most common genes and DNA from the rows behind it. The sample yields 400,000 to 500,000 distinct CDR3 sequences; roughly 38% were counted once. Around 8% of the sample rests with the top ten. These receptors have no identified antigens. The study at large found these results: Significantly higher frequencies in patients than in controls were found for several TRBV segments, including TRBV5-6, TRBV5-1 and TRBV20-1.

Sequenced sample: blood. These receptors all stem from a girl aged 2-9 years with multiple sclerosis.

This chain links TRBV20-1 with TRBJ2-5; 11 bases are shared with TRBD2. CDR1 and CDR2 from the germline V gene are DFQATT and SNEGSKA (reference sequence). The CDR3 extends over 16 amino acids. The ends lost 3 bases at V and 5 bases at J; junction bases unmatched: 11. The CDR3 region has the DNA TGCAGTGCTAGCCACCGACTAGCGGGGAGGCGGGAGACCCAGTACTTC. Its protein product is CSASHRLAGRRETQYF.

This clonotype was seen only a few times. This rearrangement joins TRBV20-1 to TRBJ1-3; tentative D call: TRBD1 (5 bases). The germline CDR1 and CDR2 sequences are DFQATT and SNEGSKA (reference sequence). This CDR3 region has 13 residues. Trimming took 0 bases from V and 4 from J, leaving 7 bases between them. CDR3 in DNA: TGCAGTGCTAGAGAAACAGGCGGAAACACCATATATTTT. Its translation is CSARETGGNTIYF.

A few counts support this clonotype. The V call is TRBV28, the J call TRBJ1-5; 8 nucleotides agree with TRBD1. With V trimmed by 4 bases and J by 5 bases, 10 bases remained unmatched. Germline CDR1 is MDHEN and CDR2 is SYDVKM. CDR3 length: 16 residues. CDR3 protein: CASSSTGDLAYQPQHF. The CDR3 DNA sequence: TGTGCCAGCAGTTCGACAGGGGACCTGGCATATCAGCCCCAGCATTTT.

This clonotype was observed a few times. The chain couples TRBV7-2 to TRBJ2-5; D is tentatively TRBD1 or TRBD2 (5 bases each). CDR3 length equals 15 residues. Trimming removed 1 base at V and 5 bases at J, with 14 bases between. Germline V gene lookup returns CDR1 SGHTA and CDR2 FQGNSA. Here the CDR3 DNA reads TGTGCCAGCAGCTTAGGGGGCGGAACGGGGGAGACCCAGTACTTC. Protein sequence: CASSLGGGTGETQYF.

This sequence joins TRBV6-5 and TRBJ2-3; D not resolved. The CDR3 covers 16 residues. Germline V gene sequence: CDR1 MNHEY, CDR2 SVGAGI. Trimming took off 0 bases at V and 2 bases at J, with 12 bases between the two ends. This CDR3 reads CASSYSVLVITDTQYF. CDR3 coding DNA: TGTGCCAGCAGTTACTCGGTGCTGGTTATCACAGATACGCAGTATTTT.

This clonotype was recorded many times. This rearrangement joins TRBV7-2 to TRBJ2-7; no reliable D call. Per the germline V gene, CDR1 is SGHTA and CDR2 is FQGNSA. The germline V and J ends were trimmed by 1 base and 0 bases, with 10 bases remaining between them. The CDR3 spans 15 residues. The CDR3 sequence: CASSLGQASSYEQYF. DNA of the CDR3: TGTGCCAGCAGCTTAGGGCAGGCTAGCTCCTACGAGCAGTACTTC.

This clonotype was seen a few times. The chain carries TRBV20-1 and TRBJ2-7; D perhaps matches TRBD1 (6 bases). Between the trimmed V and J ends, which lost 1 base and 2 bases, there was a span of 12 bases. CDR1 and CDR2 (germline): DFQATT, SNEGSKA (reference sequence). The CDR3 spans 14 residues. Here the CDR3 DNA reads TGCAGTGCTAGAGGCAGGGGCCCTACCTACGAGCAGTACTTC. Amino acid sequence: CSARGRGPTYEQYF.

This clonotype was detected only a few times. J is TRBJ2-3 and V is TRBV20-1; 7 bases line up with TRBD1. Germline CDR1 and CDR2: DFQATT and SNEGSKA (reference sequence). The J segment lost 1 base and the V segment lost 0 bases, leaving 4 bases of the junction unmatched. The CDR3 loop spans 15 amino acids. Written as DNA, the CDR3 is TGCAGTGCTAGAGATCCCGGACAGGGCACAGATACGCAGTATTTT. Translated, it gives CSARDPGQGTDTQYF.

In this sample, this clonotype turned up a few times. The J gene is TRBJ2-1, the V gene TRBV29-1, with D perhaps matching TRBD2 (7 bases). The CDR3 runs to 12 residues. Germline V CDR1 and CDR2: SQVTM, ANQGSEA. CDR3 region: CSWAGAYNEQFF. The CDR3 bases are TGCAGTTGGGCGGGGGCTTACAATGAGCAGTTCTTC.

The chain employs TRBV12-3 or TRBV12-4 and TRBJ2-7, with TRBD2 as a possible D gene (6 bases). V lost 6 bases and J 9 bases, leaving 27 bases between the germline ends. The CDR3 loop spans 16 amino acids. The CDR3 loop reads CASSLSPPGTLTGQYF. The CDR3, as DNA: TGTGCCAGCAGCCTTTCCCCCCCAGGGACTCTTACGGGGCAGTACTTC.

The chain's CDR3 is CAVKRGQGGDTQYF. The CDR3 DNA sequence: TGTGCCGTCAAACGGGGACAGGGTGGAGATACGCAGTATTTT. The chain carries TRBV10-3 and TRBJ2-3, with TRBD1 matching over 9 bases. Germline V gene sequence: CDR1 ENHRY, CDR2 SYGVKD. Trimming cost V 11 bases and J 5 bases; bases outside gene matches: 11. The CDR3 loop spans 14 amino acids.

Only a few counts were recorded for this clonotype. The chain uses TRBV12-3 or TRBV12-4 and TRBJ1-6; D gene uncertain. The CDR3 has 11 residues. V shed 6 bases and J shed 12 bases, with 9 bases lying between them. CDR3 sequence reads: CASRRIGPLHF. For the CDR3, the DNA is TGTGCCAGCAGAAGAATTGGACCCCTCCACTTT.

The chain combines TRBV20-1 with TRBJ2-7; 10 nucleotides align to TRBD2. The germline gives CDR1 DFQATT, CDR2 SNEGSKA (reference sequence). CDR3 length: 14 residues. V was clipped by 5 bases and J by 2 bases; unmatched bases: 6. The CDR3 here is CSAFLAGVAYEQYF. The CDR3 DNA reads TGCAGTGCTTTCCTAGCGGGAGTTGCCTACGAGCAGTACTTC.

The rearrangement links TRBV18 to TRBJ2-1; D could derive from TRBD1 or TRBD2 (6 bases each). The V gene's germline CDR1 is KGHSH and CDR2 LQKENI. The CDR3 is 17 amino acids. Trimming took 0 bases from V and 6 from J, leaving 18 bases between them. The CDR3: CASSPPGAGRYLNEQFF. CDR3 DNA: TGTGCCAGCTCACCACCGGGGGCAGGGAGGTACCTCAATGAGCAGTTCTTC.

This clonotype came up a few times. J is TRBJ2-3 and V is TRBV6-2 or TRBV6-3, with D unclear. Looked up from germline, CDR1 is MNHEY and CDR2 is SVGEGT. V lost 7 bases and J lost 4, with 24 bases in between. The CDR3 has 17 amino acids. CDR3 bases: TGTGCCAGCACCCCCGGAAGGCGGCTAGACCTCCCAGATACGCAGTATTTT. Protein: CASTPGRRLDLPDTQYF.

The sample holds many counts of this clonotype. J is TRBJ2-5 and V is TRBV29-1; tentatively, D is TRBD2 (5 bases). V lost 5 bases, J lost 4 bases, and 8 bases lay in between. Germline V gene lookup returns CDR1 SQVTM and CDR2 ANQGSEA. The CDR3 runs 11 residues. The CDR3 reads CSVRTRETQYF. The CDR3 nucleotides are TGCAGCGTTCGGACTCGAGAGACCCAGTACTTC.

Here the CDR3 reads CASSLAPGQRVKSYEQYF. The CDR3, as DNA: TGTGCCAGCAGCTTAGCACCGGGACAGAGGGTTAAATCCTACGAGCAGTACTTC. The chain couples TRBV7-2 to TRBJ2-7, with 7 nucleotides matching TRBD1. The junction had 12 bases not matched to a gene; V was cut back by 0 bases and J by 1 base. This CDR3 has 18 amino acids. The germline gives CDR1 SGHTA, CDR2 FQGNSA.

This clonotype was counted between two and nine times. V is TRBV6-1 and J is TRBJ2-5; D is perhaps TRBD1 (6 bases). Trimming took 4 bases from V and 5 from J, leaving 14 bases between them. Germline V CDR1 and CDR2: MNHNS, SASEGT. The CDR3 has 14 amino acids. Here the CDR3 reads CASSVLQGRETQYF. Written as DNA, the CDR3 is TGTGCCAGCAGTGTTTTACAGGGTCGGGAGACCCAGTACTTC.

The CDR3 nucleotides read TGTGCCAGCAGCCCTACCCGTCAGGGTGGATATGGCTACACCTTC. As protein: CASSPTRQGGYGYTF. The chain employs TRBV6-2 or TRBV6-3 and TRBJ1-2, with a weak D call TRBD1 (5 bases). Germline V gives CDR1 MNHEY, CDR2 SVGEGT. The CDR3 has 15 residues. The V and J ends lost 6 bases and 5 bases respectively, with 19 bases between them.